The source of this TCR beta chain is a study of blood T cells in healthy people across ages. Study-wide findings and caveats: The study found more naive CD4+ cells and higher diversity in long-lived than aged donors.

This clonotype was recorded a few times. Its antigen remains unidentified. The authors ran a second PCR of roughly 6 to 12 cycles using a sample-barcoded 5' primer and a J-beta primer mix. A template-switch adaptor that had 12 random nucleotides put a tag on each cDNA molecule. MiXCR, run by TCRdb on the 5' RACE reads, gives a single entry per CDR3 protein. Of approximately 690,000 distinct CDR3 sequences in the sample, 58% are singletons; the top ten hold over 30%. The CDR3 covers 13 residues. Every participating donor contributed 8.5 to 10 milliliters of peripheral blood through a draw. The source is a man aged 60-69 years in good health. Material for sequencing was blood. The chain carries TRBV21-1 and TRBJ2-5; whether TRBD1, the table's D call, matches the DNA was not checked. TRBV21-1 is termed a pseudogene. For the CDR3, the DNA is TGTGCCAGCACTAGGACAGCTCAAGAGACCCAGTACTTC. Its translation is CASTRTAQETQYF.